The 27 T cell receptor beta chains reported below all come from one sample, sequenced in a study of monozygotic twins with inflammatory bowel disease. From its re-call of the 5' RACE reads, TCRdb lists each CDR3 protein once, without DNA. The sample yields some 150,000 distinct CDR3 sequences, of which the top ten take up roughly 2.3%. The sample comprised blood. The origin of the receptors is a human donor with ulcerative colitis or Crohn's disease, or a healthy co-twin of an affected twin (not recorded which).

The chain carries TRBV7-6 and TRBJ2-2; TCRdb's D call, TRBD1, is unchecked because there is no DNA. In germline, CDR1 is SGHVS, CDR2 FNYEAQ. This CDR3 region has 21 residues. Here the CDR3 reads CASSLEAGTGADIINTGELFF.

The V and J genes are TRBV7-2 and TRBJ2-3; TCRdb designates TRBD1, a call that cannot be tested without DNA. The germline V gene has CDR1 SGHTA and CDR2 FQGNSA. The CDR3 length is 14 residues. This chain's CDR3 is CASSSTGWADTQYF.

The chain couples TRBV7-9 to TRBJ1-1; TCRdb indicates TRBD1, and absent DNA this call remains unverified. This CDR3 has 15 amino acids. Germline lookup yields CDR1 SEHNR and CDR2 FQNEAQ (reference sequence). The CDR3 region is CASSRGQAMNTEAFF.

CDR3 sequence: CASSLTFWANVLTF. This sequence joins TRBV12-3 or TRBV12-4 and TRBJ2-6. CDR3 length: 14 amino acids.

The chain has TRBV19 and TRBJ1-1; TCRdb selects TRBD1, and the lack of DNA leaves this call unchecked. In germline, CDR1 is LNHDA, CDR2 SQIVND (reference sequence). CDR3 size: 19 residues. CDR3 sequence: CASYISPYLGYRGHDEAFF.

The CDR3 region is CASLEGGRTEAFF. The chain links TRBV12-3 or TRBV12-4 to TRBJ1-1; as DNA is missing, the TRBD1 call by TCRdb cannot be tested. CDR3 length: 13 amino acids.

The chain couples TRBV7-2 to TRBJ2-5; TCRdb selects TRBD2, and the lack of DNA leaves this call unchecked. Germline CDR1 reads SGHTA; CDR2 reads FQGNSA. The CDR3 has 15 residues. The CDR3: CASSLGLAGVETQYF. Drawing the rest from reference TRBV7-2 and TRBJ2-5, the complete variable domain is GAGVSQSPSNKVTEKGKDVELRCDPISGHTALYWYRQSLGQGLEFLIYFQGNSAPDKSGLPSDRFSAERTGGSVSTLTIQRTQQEDSAVYLCASSLGLAGVETQYFGPGTRLLVL.

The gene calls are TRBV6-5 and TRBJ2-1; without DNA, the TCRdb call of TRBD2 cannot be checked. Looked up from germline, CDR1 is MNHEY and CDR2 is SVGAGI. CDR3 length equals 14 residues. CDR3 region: CASSYVGLENEQFF.

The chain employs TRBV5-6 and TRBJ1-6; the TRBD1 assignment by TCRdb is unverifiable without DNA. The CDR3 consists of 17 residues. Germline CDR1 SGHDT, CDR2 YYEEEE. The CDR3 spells CASSLYDSRSYNSPLHF.

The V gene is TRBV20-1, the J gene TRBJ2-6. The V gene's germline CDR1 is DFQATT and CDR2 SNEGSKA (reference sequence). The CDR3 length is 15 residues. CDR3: CSARNRDSGANVLTF.

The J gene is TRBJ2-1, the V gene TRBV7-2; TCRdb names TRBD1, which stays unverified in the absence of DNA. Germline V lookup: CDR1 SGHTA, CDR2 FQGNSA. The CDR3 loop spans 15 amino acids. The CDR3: CASKPGTGAVGEQFF.

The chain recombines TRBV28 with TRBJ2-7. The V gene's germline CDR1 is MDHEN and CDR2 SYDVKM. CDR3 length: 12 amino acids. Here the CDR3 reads CATKTSSYEQYF. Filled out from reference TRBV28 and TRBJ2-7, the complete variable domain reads DVKVTQSSRYLVKRTGEKVFLECVQDMDHENMFWYRQDPGLGLRLIYFSYDVKMKEKGDIPEGYSVSREKKERFSLILESASTNQTSMYLCATKTSSYEQYFGPGTRLTVT.

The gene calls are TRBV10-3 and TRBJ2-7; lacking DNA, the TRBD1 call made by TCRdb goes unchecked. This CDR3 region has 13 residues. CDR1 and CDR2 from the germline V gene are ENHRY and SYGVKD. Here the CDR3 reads CAIRDKDTYEQYF.

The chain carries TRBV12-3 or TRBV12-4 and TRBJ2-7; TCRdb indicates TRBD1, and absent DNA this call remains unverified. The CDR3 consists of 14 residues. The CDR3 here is CASTLGTGSHEQYF.

The CDR3 loop reads CASSLVGFERDTQYF. V is TRBV7-3 and J is TRBJ2-3. The CDR3 spans 15 residues. Germline V gives CDR1 SGHTA, CDR2 FQGTGA.

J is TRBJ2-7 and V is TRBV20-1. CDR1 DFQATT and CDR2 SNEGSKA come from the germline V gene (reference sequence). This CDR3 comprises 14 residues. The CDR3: CSARDSGSAYEQYF.

The CDR3 here is CSARDLWEQNTGELFF. This chain connects TRBV20-1 to TRBJ2-2; TCRdb proposes TRBD2, but this gene call is untestable without DNA. CDR3 length: 16 amino acids. CDR1 is DFQATT, CDR2 SNEGSKA, per germline (reference sequence).

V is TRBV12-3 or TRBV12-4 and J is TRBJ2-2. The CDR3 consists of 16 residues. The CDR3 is CASSLTPNANTGELFF.

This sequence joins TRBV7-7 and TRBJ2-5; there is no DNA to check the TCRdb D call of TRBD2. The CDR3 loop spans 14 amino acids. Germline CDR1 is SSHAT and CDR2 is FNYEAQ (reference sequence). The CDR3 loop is CASSSGGGSETQYF.

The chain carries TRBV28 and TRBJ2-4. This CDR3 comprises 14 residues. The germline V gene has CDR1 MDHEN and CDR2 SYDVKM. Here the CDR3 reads CASMGRIGKNIQYF.

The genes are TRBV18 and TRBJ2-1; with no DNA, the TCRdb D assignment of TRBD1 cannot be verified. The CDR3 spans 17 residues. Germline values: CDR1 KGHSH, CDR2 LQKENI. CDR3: CASSPERRTGADEEQFF.

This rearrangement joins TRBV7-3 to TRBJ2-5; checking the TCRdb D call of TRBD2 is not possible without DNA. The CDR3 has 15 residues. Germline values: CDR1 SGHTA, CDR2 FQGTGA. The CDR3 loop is CASSLGLADKETQYF.

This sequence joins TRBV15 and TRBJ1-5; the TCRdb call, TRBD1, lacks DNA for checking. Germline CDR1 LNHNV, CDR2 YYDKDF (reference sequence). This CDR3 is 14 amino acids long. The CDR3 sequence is CATSRDRANQPQHF. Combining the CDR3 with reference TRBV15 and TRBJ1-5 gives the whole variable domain DAMVIQNPRYQVTQFGKPVTLSCSQTLNHNVMYWYQQKSSQAPKLLFHYYDKDFNNEADTPDNFQSRRPNTSFCFLDIRSPGLGDTAMYLCATSRDRANQPQHFGDGTRLSIL.

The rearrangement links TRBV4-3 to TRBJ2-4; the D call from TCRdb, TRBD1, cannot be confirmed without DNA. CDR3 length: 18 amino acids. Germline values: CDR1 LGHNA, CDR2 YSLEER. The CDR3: CASSQDVAGWGAKNIQYF.

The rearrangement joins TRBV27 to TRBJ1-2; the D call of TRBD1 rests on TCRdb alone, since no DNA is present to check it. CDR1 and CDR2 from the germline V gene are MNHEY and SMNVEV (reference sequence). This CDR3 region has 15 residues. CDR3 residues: CASSSVLTGGDGYTF.

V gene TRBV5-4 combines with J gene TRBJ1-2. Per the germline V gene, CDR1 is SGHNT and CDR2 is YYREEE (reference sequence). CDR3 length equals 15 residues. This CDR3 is CASSFSGLTNYGYTF.

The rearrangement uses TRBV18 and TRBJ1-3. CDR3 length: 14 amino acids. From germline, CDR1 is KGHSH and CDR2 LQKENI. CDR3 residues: CASSPGAGRRAIYF.